One and the same sample provided the 29 T cell receptor beta chains below, sequenced in a study of T cells in Graves' hyperthyroidism and ophthalmopathy. RNA transcripts gave rise to amplified TCR beta CDR3 regions. Primed by the HTBI set, a first-round RT-PCR was run on the TCR CDR3. TCRdb recomputed calls from the multiplex PCR reads with MiXCR, one row per CDR3 protein. This sample has roughly 510,000 distinct CDR3 sequences; over 45% occur once, and the top ten carry around two fifths. The sample was peripheral blood or thyroid tissue (not recorded which). These receptor sequences come from an adult woman with Graves' disease, either hyperthyroidism or ophthalmopathy (not recorded which).

In this sample, this clonotype turned up many times. The chain combines TRBV24-1 with TRBJ2-7, with 10 bases aligning to TRBD1. V trimming: 5 bases; J trimming: 3 bases; junction bases outside the gene matches: 9. The V gene's germline CDR1 is KGHDR and CDR2 SFDVKD. The CDR3 extends over 16 amino acids. The CDR3 DNA reads TGTGCCACCAGTGGCTCTGGGGGACAGGGGTACTACGAGCAGTACTTC. Translation gives CATSGSGGQGYYEQYF.

The chain combines TRBV7-2 with TRBJ1-2, with D tentatively TRBD1 (5 bases). The CDR3 runs 15 residues. Germline CDR1 is SGHTA and CDR2 is FQGNSA. V was trimmed by 0 bases and J by 8 bases, leaving 16 bases between them. CDR3 region: CASSLATGKRGGYTF. The DNA for the CDR3 is TGTGCCAGCAGCTTAGCGACCGGGAAAAGGGGAGGCTACACCTTC. Full variable domain (missing parts from reference TRBV7-2 and TRBJ1-2): GAGVSQSPSNKVTEKGKDVELRCDPISGHTALYWYRQSLGQGLEFLIYFQGNSAPDKSGLPSDRFSAERTGGSVSTLTIQRTQQEDSAVYLCASSLATGKRGGYTFGSGTRLTVV.

The chain employs TRBV10-2 and TRBJ2-3; 8 bases are shared with TRBD2. Germline V gives CDR1 WSHSY, CDR2 SAAADI. The CDR3 consists of 17 residues. V was clipped by 2 bases and J by 5 bases; unmatched bases: 12. This chain's CDR3 is CASSEVTSGSLRDTQYF. The CDR3, as DNA: TGCGCCAGCAGTGAGGTCACCAGCGGGAGTTTAAGAGATACGCAGTATTTT.

For this clonotype: This may stem from a read error, because a much larger clone lies one nucleotide away. The chain has TRBV11-2 and TRBJ1-2; no reliable D call. Germline CDR1 and CDR2: SGHAT and FQNNGV. The CDR3 spans 12 residues. The CDR3 loop is CVSSYLNYGYTF. The CDR3 coding sequence is TGTGTCAGCAGTTACCTCAACTATGGCTACACCTTC.

As regards this clonotype: Being one base from a much bigger clone, this may be a read error. This chain links TRBV29-1 with TRBJ2-7, with 7 bases that match TRBD2. The length of the CDR3 is 16 residues. Germline values: CDR1 SQVTM, CDR2 ANQGSEA. The chain's CDR3 is CSARDFRTGGSHEQYF. The CDR3 nucleotides read TGCAGTGCTAGAGATTTCCGGACTGGCGGGAGCCACGAGCAGTACTTC.

The table lists this clonotype with a few counts. The CDR3 loop reads CSVVLRGPWRGYTF. CDR3 bases: TGCAGCGTTGTCCTTAGGGGGCCATGGCGGGGCTACACCTTC. V gene TRBV29-1 combines with J gene TRBJ1-2; 7 nucleotides align to TRBD1. The CDR3 loop spans 14 amino acids. CDR1 SQVTM and CDR2 ANQGSEA come from the germline V gene. Germline trimming cut 4 bases from V and 8 bases from J; bases unmatched to any gene: 13.

A single count supports this clonotype. In nucleotides, the CDR3 is TGTGCCAGCAGCTTAGTCTCAAGCGAGCAGTACTTC. The encoded protein is CASSLVSSEQYF. The rearrangement links TRBV7-2 to TRBJ2-7; D gene ambiguous. Trimming removed 1 base at V and 6 bases at J, with 7 bases between. Germline V gene lookup returns CDR1 SGHTA and CDR2 FQGNSA. This CDR3 region has 12 residues. Supplemented by reference TRBV7-2 and TRBJ2-7, the full variable domain reads GAGVSQSPSNKVTEKGKDVELRCDPISGHTALYWYRQSLGQGLEFLIYFQGNSAPDKSGLPSDRFSAERTGGSVSTLTIQRTQQEDSAVYLCASSLVSSEQYFGPGTRLTVT.

This chain uses TRBV20-1 with TRBJ2-5, with TRBD1 identical over 12 bases. Germline assignment: CDR1 DFQATT and CDR2 SNEGSKA (reference sequence). This CDR3 is built from 15 residues. V trimming: 6 bases; J trimming: 5 bases; junction bases outside the gene matches: 10. CDR3 in amino acids: CSAMVGTGGEETQYF. The CDR3 nucleotides are TGCAGTGCCATGGTCGGGACAGGGGGCGAGGAGACCCAGTACTTC.

V and J are TRBV29-1 and TRBJ2-2, with TRBD1 identical over 10 bases. CDR3 length: 12 amino acids. Germline CDR1 and CDR2: SQVTM and ANQGSEA. This CDR3 is CGGDRGTGELFF. The CDR3 coding sequence is TGCGGGGGGGACAGGGGAACCGGGGAGCTGTTTTTT.

Points on this clonotype: A read error may be the cause here, since a much bigger clone is one base away. This CDR3 fails to terminate in the conserved phenylalanine or tryptophan, so it likely reflects a read error. The CDR3 region is CASSQGQGDGYTL. The CDR3 coding sequence is TGTGCCAGCAGCCAGGGACAGGGCGATGGCTACACCCTC. The chain couples TRBV5-1 to TRBJ1-2; 9 nucleotides line up with TRBD1. The CDR3 contains 13 residues. Germline CDR1 is SGHRS and CDR2 is YFSETQ.

The chain employs TRBV12-3 or TRBV12-4 and TRBJ1-1; D may be TRBD1 (5 bases). Trimming took off 6 bases at V and 10 bases at J, with 24 bases between the two ends. The CDR3 length is 15 residues. CDR3 amino acids: CASSPNDRFKAAAFF. The CDR3 nucleotides read TGTGCCAGCAGCCCTAATGACAGATTTAAGGCTGCAGCTTTCTTT.

Regarding this clonotype: This sequence may be a read error, since a much larger clone differs from it by one base. The chain couples TRBV7-9 to TRBJ2-7; D remains ambiguous. The V and J ends lost 1 base and 7 bases respectively, with 14 bases between them. Germline lookup yields CDR1 SEHNR and CDR2 FQNEAQ (reference sequence). The CDR3 spans 14 residues. The CDR3 nucleotides read TGTGCCAGCAGCTTAGGCTATTTTGTGGGGGAGCAGTACTTC. Its protein product is CASSLGYFVGEQYF.

The sample holds a few counts of this clonotype. V is TRBV6-5 and J is TRBJ1-2; TRBD1 matches at 10 bases. The CDR3 is 14 residues long. The germline V gene encodes CDR1 MNHEY and CDR2 SVGAGI. V was pared by 7 bases and J by 8 bases, with 10 bases of the junction left unmatched. CDR3 nucleotides: TGTGCCAGCAAGGGGACAGGGGATCTATGGGGCTACACCTTC. The encoded protein is CASKGTGDLWGYTF.

This chain joins TRBV20-1 and TRBJ1-4; D may be TRBD1 (6 bases). This CDR3 has 13 residues. Between the trimmed V and J ends, which lost 6 bases and 4 bases, there was a span of 12 bases. The germline V gene encodes CDR1 DFQATT and CDR2 SNEGSKA (reference sequence). CDR3 amino acids: CSAPTGGNEKLFF. CDR3 DNA: TGCAGTGCACCGACAGGCGGTAATGAAAAACTGTTTTTT.

This clonotype came up once. The chain has TRBV28 and TRBJ2-7, with unresolved D. Between the trimmed V and J ends, which lost 5 bases and 2 bases, there was a span of 13 bases. The CDR3 spans 14 residues. Per the germline V gene, CDR1 is MDHEN and CDR2 is SYDVKM. DNA of the CDR3: TGTGCCAGCAGTATTCCCCCTGGAACCTACGAGCAGTACTTC. It specifies CASSIPPGTYEQYF.

The chain uses TRBV5-7 and TRBJ1-2; 8 positions match TRBD1. TRBV5-7 has ORF status, its function being uncertain. CDR3 length equals 16 residues. The V gene end was trimmed by 3 bases and the J gene end by 0 bases; junction bases not matched to a gene: 7. This CDR3 reads CASSSPQDRANYGYTF. The DNA for the CDR3 is TGTGCCAGCAGCTCTCCCCAGGACAGGGCTAACTATGGCTACACCTTC.

This chain connects TRBV29-1 to TRBJ2-7; 7 nucleotides align to TRBD1. V gave up 7 bases and J gave up 3 bases; unmatched junction bases: 12. The germline V gene encodes CDR1 SQVTM and CDR2 ANQGSEA. The CDR3 spans 14 residues. The CDR3 DNA reads TGCAGCGATCGACAGGGCAGTGAGTTCTACGAGCAGTACTTC. The encoded protein is CSDRQGSEFYEQYF.

CDR3 nucleotide sequence: TGCAGCGCCTCCTGGGGAGAGGGCAAGACCTACGAGCAGTACTTC. Its translation is CSASWGEGKTYEQYF. The chain couples TRBV29-1 to TRBJ2-7; possible D gene TRBD2, 5 bases. From germline, CDR1 is SQVTM and CDR2 ANQGSEA. The CDR3 has 15 amino acids. Trimming pared 7 bases from V and 2 bases from J, leaving 21 bases between.

There are many counts of this clonotype. The gene calls are TRBV4-3 and TRBJ1-5; D gene ambiguous. V lost 1 base and J 0 bases, leaving 10 bases between the germline ends. This CDR3 has 16 residues. CDR1 is LGHNA and CDR2 is YSLEER in the germline V gene. The CDR3 region is CASSQVYGVSNQPQHF. DNA for the CDR3: TGCGCCAGCAGCCAAGTTTATGGGGTTAGCAATCAGCCCCAGCATTTT.

This chain connects TRBV20-1 to TRBJ1-1, with TRBD1 matching 10 bases. The trim removed 3 bases at V and 11 bases at J, leaving 3 bases unmatched. Germline V gene lookup returns CDR1 DFQATT and CDR2 SNEGSKA (reference sequence). The CDR3 sequence is 11 residues long. This CDR3 reads CSASADRGAFF. Here the CDR3 DNA reads TGCAGTGCTAGCGCGGACAGGGGGGCTTTCTTT.

The chain has TRBV15 and TRBJ1-2; the D is unclear. CDR1 is LNHNV and CDR2 is YYDKDF in the germline V gene (reference sequence). This CDR3 contains 12 residues. V was clipped by 4 bases and J by 4 bases, with 7 bases between them. CDR3 nucleotides: TGTGCCACCAGCATGGGCCTCTATGGCTACACCTTC. Translated, it gives CATSMGLYGYTF.

J is TRBJ1-2 and V is TRBV29-1; tentative D call: TRBD1 (5 bases). In germline, CDR1 is SQVTM, CDR2 ANQGSEA. The CDR3 loop spans 14 amino acids. The V and J ends lost 2 bases and 4 bases respectively, with 14 bases between them. CDR3 nucleotides: TGCAGCGTTGAAAGCTGGGGGGAGAGCTATGGCTACACCTTC. Its translation: CSVESWGESYGYTF.

The table lists this clonotype with a few counts. Being one base from a much bigger clone, this may be a read error. The rearrangement joins TRBV20-1 to TRBJ1-5; the D gene is possibly TRBD1 (5 bases). CDR3 length equals 13 residues. V dropped 0 bases and J dropped 4 bases, with 7 bases sitting between them. CDR1 and CDR2 from the germline V gene are DFQATT and SNEGSKA (reference sequence). This chain's CDR3 is CSAREDKNQPQHF. In DNA, the CDR3 is TGCAGTGCTAGAGAGGACAAGAATCAGCCCCAGCATTTT.

The chain is built from TRBV7-2 and TRBJ2-5, with D hard to call. Germline lookup yields CDR1 SGHTA and CDR2 FQGNSA. The CDR3 runs to 14 residues. Trimming pared 0 bases from V and 5 bases from J, leaving 10 bases between. Written as DNA, the CDR3 is TGTGCCAGCAGCTTAGCGGATAGGGTGGAGACCCAGTACTTC. As protein: CASSLADRVETQYF.

This chain joins TRBV5-4 and TRBJ2-7, with a tentative D call TRBD2 (6 bases). The germline V gene has CDR1 SGHNT and CDR2 YYREEE (reference sequence). Trimming left V 4 bases short and J 5 bases short, with 16 bases between. This CDR3 has 14 residues. The CDR3 DNA is TGTGCCAGCAGCACCGGGACTCGCGGGGACGAGCAGTACTTC. Amino acids: CASSTGTRGDEQYF.

The gene calls are TRBV20-1 and TRBJ1-2; a weak D match, TRBD1 (5 bases). The germline gives CDR1 DFQATT, CDR2 SNEGSKA (reference sequence). The CDR3 consists of 16 residues. V was cut by 3 bases and J by 6 bases, with 23 bases left in between. The CDR3 DNA reads as TGCAGTGCTAGGCCCCGGGGCACTTCCGGGGACGATGGCTACACCTTC. This sequence encodes CSARPRGTSGDDGYTF.

This clonotype has at least ten counts. The chain combines TRBV10-3 with TRBJ1-2, with 7 bases lining up with TRBD1. The V segment lost 3 bases and the J segment 2 bases; nucleotides outside the gene matches: 6. This CDR3 region has 15 residues. CDR1 is ENHRY and CDR2 is SYGVKD in the germline V gene. The CDR3 loop is CAISDHRGGNYGYTF. CDR3 coding DNA: TGTGCCATCAGTGATCACAGGGGAGGAAACTATGGCTACACCTTC.

As to this clonotype: Because the CDR3 is missing its conserved closing phenylalanine or tryptophan, this is likely a read error. The chain employs TRBV2 and TRBJ2-7, with 7 bases that match TRBD2. Germline CDR1 and CDR2: SNHLY and FYNNEI. The V and J ends lost 4 bases and 6 bases, in that order; junction bases with no gene match: 3. The CDR3 spans 12 residues. This CDR3 is CASSGTGGEQYS. The CDR3 DNA sequence: TGTGCCAGCAGTGGGACGGGGGGCGAGCAGTACTCC.

This chain links TRBV12-3 or TRBV12-4 with TRBJ2-2; the match to TRBD2 covers 13 bases. The CDR3 runs to 16 residues. After removal of 6 bases from V and 8 bases from J, the junction contained 9 bases not matched to a gene. Here the CDR3 DNA reads TGTGCCAGCAGCTTCGGACTAGCGGGAGTGCGGGGGGAGCTGTTTTTT. It translates to CASSFGLAGVRGELFF.